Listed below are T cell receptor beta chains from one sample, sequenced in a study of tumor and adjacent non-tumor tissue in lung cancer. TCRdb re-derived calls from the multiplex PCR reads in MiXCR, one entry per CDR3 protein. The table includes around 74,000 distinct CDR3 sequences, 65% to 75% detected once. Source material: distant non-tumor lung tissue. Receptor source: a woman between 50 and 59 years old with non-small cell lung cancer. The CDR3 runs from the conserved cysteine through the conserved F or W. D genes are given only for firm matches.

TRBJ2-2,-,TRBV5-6,CASSVQGRIFTGELFF
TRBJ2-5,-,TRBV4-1,CASSQGGRGGGRETQYF
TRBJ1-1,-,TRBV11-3,CASRLEVKGNTEAFF
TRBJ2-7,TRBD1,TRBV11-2,CASTSGTGRTYERYF
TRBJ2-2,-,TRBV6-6,CASRSGDPGELFF
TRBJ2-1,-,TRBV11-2,CASRSLAQYNEQFF
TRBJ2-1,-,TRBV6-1,CASSESPDSSNEQFF
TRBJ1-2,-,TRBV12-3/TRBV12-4,CTSSSQAQLAYGYTF
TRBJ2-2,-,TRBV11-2,CASTSFDTGEPFF
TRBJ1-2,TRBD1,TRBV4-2,CANSDRTGPNYGYTF
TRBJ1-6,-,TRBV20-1,CRARRIGVVSRAEQGSHLHF
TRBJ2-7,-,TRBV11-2,CASSLEVGGEQCF
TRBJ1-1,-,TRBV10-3,CAISVGYGGTGAFF
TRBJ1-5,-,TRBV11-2,CASSLVGRSNRSQHF
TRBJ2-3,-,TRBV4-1,CTSSQEGGGSGFGPQYF
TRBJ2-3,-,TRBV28,CASRRTSTDTQYF
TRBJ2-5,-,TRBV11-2,CASSLVRQAPIAQCF
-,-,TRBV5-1,CASKPDGAYEQFF
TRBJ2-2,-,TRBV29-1,CSVGQFTGELFF
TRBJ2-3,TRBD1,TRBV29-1,CSAGQGITDTQYF
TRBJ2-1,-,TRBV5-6,CASSFEPYDEQFF
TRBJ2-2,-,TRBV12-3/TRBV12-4,CASMGRVSGELFF
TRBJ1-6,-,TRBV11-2,CASSLDLTRSPYNSPLQF
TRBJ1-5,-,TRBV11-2,CASSLAGRCNQPQHF
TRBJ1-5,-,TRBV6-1,CASSIEGGNQPQHF
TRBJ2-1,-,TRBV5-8,CASSLYPLNYNEQFF
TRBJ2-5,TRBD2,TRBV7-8,CASTAGTSFGETQYF
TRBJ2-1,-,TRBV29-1,CSVELRGTAYNEQFF
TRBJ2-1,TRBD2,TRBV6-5,CANKREQCYDEQFF
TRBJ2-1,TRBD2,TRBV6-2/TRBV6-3,CVSRTSGTNDEQFF
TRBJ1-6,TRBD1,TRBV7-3,CASSSGQAANSPLHF
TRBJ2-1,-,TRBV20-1,CSAPSGRSSSYNEQFF
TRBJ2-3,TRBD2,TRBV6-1,CASSVAGPTDTQYF
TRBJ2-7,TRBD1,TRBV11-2,CASISGTGRTYEQYF
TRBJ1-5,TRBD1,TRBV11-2,CASGKDRNQPQHF
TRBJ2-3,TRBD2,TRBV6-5,CASSRYSGSTDTQYF
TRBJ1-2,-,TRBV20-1,CSAGRDMANYGYTF
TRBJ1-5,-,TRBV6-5,CASSSRAARQNSNQAPAF
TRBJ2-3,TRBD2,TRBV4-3,CASSQEGSGRAVRADTQYF
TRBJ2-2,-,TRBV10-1,CARSDEGFAGEPFF
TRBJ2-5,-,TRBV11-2,CATTPAGMGTQYF
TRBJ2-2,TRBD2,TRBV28,CASSRLAISIGELFF
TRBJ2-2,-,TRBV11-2,CACGLEMGSFYTGELFF
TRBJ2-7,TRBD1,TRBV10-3,CAIRTGTGPEEQYF
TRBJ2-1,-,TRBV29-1,CSVVWGHRDEQFF
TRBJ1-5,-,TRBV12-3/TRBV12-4,CASSLCENQPRHF
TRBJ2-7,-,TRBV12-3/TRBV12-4,CASSRDYEQYF
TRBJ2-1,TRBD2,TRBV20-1,CSVRDSFGTSGRDYEQFF
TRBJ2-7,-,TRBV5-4,CASRPDARTLDEQYF
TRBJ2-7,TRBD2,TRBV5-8,CASNPQGFSPSGSSYEQYF
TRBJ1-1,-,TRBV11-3,CASSIWKDTEAFF
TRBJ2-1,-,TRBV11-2,CANSFLVQYNERFF
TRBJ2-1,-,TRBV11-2,CASSLELGVVAYNEQFF